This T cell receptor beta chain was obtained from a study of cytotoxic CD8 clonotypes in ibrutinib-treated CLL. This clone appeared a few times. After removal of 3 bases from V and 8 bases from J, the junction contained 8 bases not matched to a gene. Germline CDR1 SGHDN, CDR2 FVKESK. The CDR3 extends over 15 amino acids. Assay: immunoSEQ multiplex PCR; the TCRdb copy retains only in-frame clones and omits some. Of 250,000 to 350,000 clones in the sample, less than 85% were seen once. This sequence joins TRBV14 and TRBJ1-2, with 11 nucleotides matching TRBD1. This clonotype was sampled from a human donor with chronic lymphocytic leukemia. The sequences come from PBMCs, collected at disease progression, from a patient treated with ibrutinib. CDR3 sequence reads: CASSQTGQGATGYTF. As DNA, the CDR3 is TGTGCCAGCAGCCAGACCGGACAGGGGGCGACGGGCTACACCTTC.